The sequence of this T cell receptor (beta chain) was determined in a study of shared clonotypes between healthy human individuals. Findings of the study overall: Enrolling few donors narrowed the genetic and exposure-history diversity that was represented. It was the non-shared clonotypes that had lower generation probabilities than clonotypes shared by all four donors.

A note on this clone: Its matching antigen is unknown. The CDR3 does not close with the conserved phenylalanine or tryptophan, likely indicating a read error. The DNA is left out, because the CDR3 cannot be placed on it with certainty; the CDR3 is given as TCRdb lists it.

How the authors handled the data: In the immunoSEQ data, sequences were junction-only and lacked quality scores, so filtering differed. The table came from immunoSEQ multiplex PCR; TCRdb's copy has only in-frame clones and leaves some out. Clone size and V and J calls were adopted from that table, with D and trimming inferred from the DNA. The sample includes just over 2,000,000 clones, roughly 94% seen only once; the top ten take 0.1% to 0.15%. The CDR3 has 13 residues if both end residues are counted. The germline V gene has CDR1 MGHRA and CDR2 YSYEKL. The V gene is TRBV4-1, the J gene TRBJ2-6; TRBD2 is taken as the D call from the table, unchecked against the DNA. The sequenced material came from naive CD4+ T cells sorted from blood. Noted subset: CD45RA+ positively selected. The sequence was collected from a man younger than 30 in good health. CDR3 protein: CASSQETQVPDFV.